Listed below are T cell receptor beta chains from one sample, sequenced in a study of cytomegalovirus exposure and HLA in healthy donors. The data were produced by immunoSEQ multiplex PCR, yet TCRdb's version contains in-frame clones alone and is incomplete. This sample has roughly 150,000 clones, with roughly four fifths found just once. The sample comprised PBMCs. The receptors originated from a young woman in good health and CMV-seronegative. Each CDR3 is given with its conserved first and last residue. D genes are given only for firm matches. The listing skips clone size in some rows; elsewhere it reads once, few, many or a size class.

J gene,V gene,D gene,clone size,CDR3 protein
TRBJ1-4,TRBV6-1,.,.,CASSAGGGSEKLFF
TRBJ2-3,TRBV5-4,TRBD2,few,CASSSGGWRDTQYF
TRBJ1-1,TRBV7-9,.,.,CASSSGSLTYRGKNTEAFF
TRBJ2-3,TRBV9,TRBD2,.,CASSVERGGITDTQYF
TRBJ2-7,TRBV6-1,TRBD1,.,CASSRTVRGPYEQYF
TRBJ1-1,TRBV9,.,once,CASSARVFDTEAFF
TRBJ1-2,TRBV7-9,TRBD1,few,CASSLDRAHTF
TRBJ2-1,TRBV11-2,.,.,CASTQQPASGNEQFF
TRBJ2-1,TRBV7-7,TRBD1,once,CASSTTGGVFDEQFF
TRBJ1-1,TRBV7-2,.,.,CASSSHRVFGTEAFF
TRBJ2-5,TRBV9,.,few,CASSVAPGSYETQYF
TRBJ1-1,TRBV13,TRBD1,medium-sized,CASSHRGLPEAFF
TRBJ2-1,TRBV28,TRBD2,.,CDLGLAGGSDEQFF
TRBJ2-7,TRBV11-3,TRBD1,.,CASSFRGTEQYF
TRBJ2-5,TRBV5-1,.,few,CASSLAQQETQYF
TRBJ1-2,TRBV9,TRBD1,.,CASSAGTGGVYGYTF
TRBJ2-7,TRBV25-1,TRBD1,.,CASSGGQESYEQYF
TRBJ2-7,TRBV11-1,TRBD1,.,CASSQPGQDEQYF
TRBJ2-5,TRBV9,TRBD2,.,CASSDPQRGGGGETQYF
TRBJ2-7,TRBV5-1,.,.,CASSLTGEEYEQHF
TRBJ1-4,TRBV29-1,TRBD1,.,CSGGQGLEKLFF
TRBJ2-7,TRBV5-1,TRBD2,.,CASSLTSGDPYEQYF
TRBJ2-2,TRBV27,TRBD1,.,CASSLGTGRAGELFF
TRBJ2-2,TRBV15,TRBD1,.,CATSPRTGSTGELFF
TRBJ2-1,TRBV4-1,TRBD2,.,CASNGAASGYNEQFF
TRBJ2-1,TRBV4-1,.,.,CASSQGPGSSDEQFF
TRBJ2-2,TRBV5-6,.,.,CASSLVVGGELFF
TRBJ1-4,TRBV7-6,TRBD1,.,CASSLRQGAEKLFF
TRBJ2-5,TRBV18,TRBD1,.,CASSYSPFRRQGETQYF
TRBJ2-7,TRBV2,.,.,CASRNRALVEQYF
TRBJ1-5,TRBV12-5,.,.,CASGLEGQGSQPQHF
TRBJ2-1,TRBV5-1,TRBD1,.,CASRLGPGQGYNEQFF
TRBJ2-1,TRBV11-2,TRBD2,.,CASSLAGGHGEQFF
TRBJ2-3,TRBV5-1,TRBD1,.,CASSLLAGGGGTDTQYF
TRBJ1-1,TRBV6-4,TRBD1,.,CASSTGTGKVSFF
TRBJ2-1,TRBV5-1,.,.,CASSLGAGIINEQFF
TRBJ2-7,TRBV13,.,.,CASSLAPRRGYEQYF
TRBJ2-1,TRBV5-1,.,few,CASSLALADYNEQFF
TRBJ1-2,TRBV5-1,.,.,CASSLPGAQRYGYTF
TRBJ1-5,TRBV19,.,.,CASSPLARGGNQPQHF
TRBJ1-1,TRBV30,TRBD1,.,CALRQGNTEAFF
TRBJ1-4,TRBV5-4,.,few,CASSKTGGGSEKLFF
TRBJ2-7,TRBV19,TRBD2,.,CASSTPREGSYEQYF
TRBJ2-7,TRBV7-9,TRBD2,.,CASSLASGTSGTYEQYF
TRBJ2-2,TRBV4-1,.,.,CASKRLSNTGELFF
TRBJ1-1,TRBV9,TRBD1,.,CASSGSRGPTEAFF